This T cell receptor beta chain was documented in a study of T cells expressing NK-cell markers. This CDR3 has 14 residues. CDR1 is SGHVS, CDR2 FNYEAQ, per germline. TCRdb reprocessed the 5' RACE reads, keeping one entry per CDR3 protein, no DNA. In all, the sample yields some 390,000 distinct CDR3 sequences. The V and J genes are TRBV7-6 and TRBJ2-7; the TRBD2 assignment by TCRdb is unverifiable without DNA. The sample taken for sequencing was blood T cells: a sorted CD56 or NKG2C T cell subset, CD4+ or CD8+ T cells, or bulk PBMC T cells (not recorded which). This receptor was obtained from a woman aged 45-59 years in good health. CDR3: CASSLSAAGYEQYF. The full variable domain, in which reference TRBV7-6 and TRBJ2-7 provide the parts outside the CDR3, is GAGVSQSPRYKVTKRGQDVALRCDPISGHVSLYWYRQALGQGPEFLTYFNYEAQQDKSGLPNDRFSAERPEGSISTLTIQRTEQRDSAMYRCASSLSAAGYEQYFGPGTRLTVT.